The source of this T cell receptor (beta chain) is a study of T cells of healthy individuals. Germline assignment: CDR1 SGDLS and CDR2 YYNGEE. CDR3 size: 10 residues. MiXCR was run by TCRdb on the 5' RACE reads, yielding one entry per CDR3 protein. The sample carries 50,000 to 55,000 distinct CDR3 sequences, approximately 14% recorded once. This receptor was taken from a human donor in good health. The chain has TRBV9 and TRBJ2-7, with 7 bases matching TRBD2. CDR3 loop: CARTRYEQYF. CDR3 coding DNA: TGTGCGCGGACTAGGTACGAGCAGTACTTC.